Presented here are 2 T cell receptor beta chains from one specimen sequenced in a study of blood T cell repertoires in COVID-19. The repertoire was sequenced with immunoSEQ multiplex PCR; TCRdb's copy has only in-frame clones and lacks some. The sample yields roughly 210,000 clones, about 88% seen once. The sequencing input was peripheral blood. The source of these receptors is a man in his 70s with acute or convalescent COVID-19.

The CDR3: CASSYSETGRGEQYF. The CDR3 DNA is TGTGCCAGCAGTTACTCTGAGACAGGCCGTGGGGAGCAGTACTTC. The chain employs TRBV6-5 and TRBJ2-7; weak D call: TRBD1 (6 bases). The length of the CDR3 is 15 residues. V lost 0 bases and J lost 7, with 16 bases in between. The germline CDR1 and CDR2 sequences are MNHEY and SVGAGI.

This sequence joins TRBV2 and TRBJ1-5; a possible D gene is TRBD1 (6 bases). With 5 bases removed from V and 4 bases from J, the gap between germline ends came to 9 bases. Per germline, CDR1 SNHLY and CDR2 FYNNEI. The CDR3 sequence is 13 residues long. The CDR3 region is CASSKDSNQPQHF. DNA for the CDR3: TGTGCCAGCAGTAAGGACAGTAATCAGCCCCAGCATTTT.